This TCR beta chain was identified during a study of blood T cell repertoires in COVID-19 (dated by TCRdb to 2020 to 2022). About the investigation overall: Samples from collaborators originated in the United States, Italy and Spain and spanned both the acute and convalescent phases of COVID-19. The sample metadata nearly always contained a de-identified subject ID, COVID-19 status, age in years and sex. The prospective study material was composed of cDNA or gDNA derived from T cells, B-cell-depleted T cells, or PBMCs. Samples were obtained from the ongoing ImmuneRACE study (first 160 participants) and from 1,254 subjects provided by 6 global collaborators. The dataset comprised deeply sampled blood TCRbeta repertoires from subjects exposed to, actively infected with, or recovered from COVID-19. A freely available public database, intended as a resource for researchers studying the immune response to SARS-CoV-2, is where the repertoires were released. Where available, HLA class I and class II types were taken from metadata supplied by the sample provider and were not determined by assay-based typing.

The investigation overall reported the following: The amount of clinical and demographic metadata varied by source and participant and was provided uncurated.

Measured from the cysteine to the phenylalanine, the CDR3 is 13 residues long. Of the read, only the CDR3 DNA is kept; its 39 bases are in frame from base 1. Participants in the prospective study were aged about 18 to 89 years, lived in approximately 26 United States geographic areas, and enrolled through a virtual design. Cohort assignment in the prospective study relied on participant-reported clinical history from a screening survey and a study questionnaire. ImmuneRACE Cohort 3 recovered participants were defined by two consecutive negative NP/OP PCR tests, healthcare professional clearance, or symptom resolution. In the prospective study, whole blood, serum and a nasopharyngeal or oropharyngeal swab were collected from each participant by mobile phlebotomists. Over an approximately 2-month period, participants in the prospective study had the option of providing additional blood draws and questionnaires. Prospective study blood samples were shipped either frozen or at room temperature before DNA extraction.

TCRbeta CDR3 regions were amplified from genomic DNA by means of the immunoSEQ Assay, a bias-controlled multiplex PCR. The source study handled its data this way. Within the assay, amplification of reference gene primers was used to estimate how many nucleated cells each sample contained. To quantify the absolute abundance of each unique TCRbeta CDR3 rearrangement, sequence reads were collapsed and filtered. Productive Simpson clonality was computed per sample as the square root of Simpson's diversity index over productive rearrangements. Not all clones reach the TCRdb copy of this immuneACCESS table, which keeps in-frame sequences only. Checked studies attribute under half of the gap to unresolved V genes and leave the rest unexplained. Clone size and the V and J calls come from that table; the DNA yielded D and trimming. The sample includes about 330,000 clones, with approximately 88% observed a single time. The biggest ten clones account for 5% of the sample.

This clone came up a few times. The target of this receptor is not known. There are no base qualities to consult, and no much larger clone falls within one base. Rearrangement joined TRBV12-1 to TRBJ1-1; the DNA was not compared with TRBD1, the D call given in the table. TRBV12-1 is noted as a pseudogene. Specimen: PBMCs or T cells enriched from blood (not recorded which). The origin of this receptor is a man aged 25 to 40 who had recovered from COVID-19. The base sequence is TGTGCCAGCAGCCCGGGACAGAACACTGAAGCTTTCTTT. It is translated as CASSPGQNTEAFF.